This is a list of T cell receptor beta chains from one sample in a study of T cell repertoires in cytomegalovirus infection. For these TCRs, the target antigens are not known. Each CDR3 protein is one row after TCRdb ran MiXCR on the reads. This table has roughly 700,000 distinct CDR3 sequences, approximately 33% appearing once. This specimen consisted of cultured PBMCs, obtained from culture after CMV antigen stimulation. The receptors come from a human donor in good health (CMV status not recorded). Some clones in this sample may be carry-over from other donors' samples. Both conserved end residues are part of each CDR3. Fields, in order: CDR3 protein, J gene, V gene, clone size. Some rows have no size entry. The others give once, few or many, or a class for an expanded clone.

CASSRRQGGSTEKLIF | TRBJ1-4 | TRBV7-9 | -
CASTLSGGYNEQFF | TRBJ2-1 | TRBV7-2 | many
CASSQGPEGGLAYF | TRBJ2-7 | TRBV11-2 | few
CSARGGNGGTQETQYF | TRBJ2-5 | TRBV20-1 | -
CASSLGAPYQPQHF | TRBJ1-5 | TRBV7-2 | few
CASNTLQGNLATNEKLFF | TRBJ1-4 | TRBV7-2 | -
CASSGQKGAGSPLHF | TRBJ1-6 | TRBV7-9 | -
CSVEASGRGLSTDTQYF | TRBJ2-3 | TRBV29-1 | -
CASSSQTSRETQYF | TRBJ2-5 | TRBV7-2 | many
CASSLGVNGANVLTF | TRBJ2-6 | TRBV7-2 | -
CASSLTSASSYEQYF | TRBJ2-7 | TRBV6-5 | -
CSAPLAGGHEQFF | TRBJ2-1 | TRBV20-1 | few
CASSHGTGSYEQYF | TRBJ2-7 | TRBV7-9 | few
CASSSRLATYRTDTQYF | TRBJ2-3 | TRBV12-3/TRBV12-4 | few
CASSLGGAPQYF | TRBJ2-3 | TRBV7-2 | -
CSVMTGSYEQYF | TRBJ2-7 | TRBV29-1 | -
CASSPRAYNEQFF | TRBJ2-1 | TRBV7-2 | many
CASSLEVPTAYEQYF | TRBJ2-7 | TRBV7-4 | -
CSARKTSGGAETQYF | TRBJ2-5 | TRBV20-1 | few
CASRLTGDNEQFF | TRBJ2-1 | TRBV19 | -
CASSPDRFNEKLFF | TRBJ1-4 | TRBV7-2 | -
CASSGTPNQPQHF | TRBJ1-5 | TRBV6-2/TRBV6-3 | few
CSAPSVMRGIDTQYF | TRBJ2-3 | TRBV20-1 | -
CATWTSGAYTDTQYF | TRBJ2-3 | TRBV28 | once
CASSPIGSRSPLHF | TRBJ1-6 | TRBV7-9 | few
CASGTGGGKLFF | TRBJ1-4 | TRBV27 | -
CARCPTAGTNQPQHF | TRBJ1-5 | TRBV19 | -
CSALPWGGEQYF | TRBJ2-7 | TRBV29-1 | few
CASSYFRVRSNQPQHF | TRBJ1-5 | TRBV6-2/TRBV6-3 | -
CASSPWTSGQKNIQYF | TRBJ2-4 | TRBV18 | -
CASSFSRDTDTQYF | TRBJ2-3 | TRBV12-3/TRBV12-4 | few
CASSFGGNTEAFF | TRBJ1-1 | TRBV12-3/TRBV12-4 | many
CASSFNLGLAGGGGEQFF | TRBJ2-1 | TRBV7-2 | -
CASSPMVGGNQFF | TRBJ1-4 | TRBV7-2 | many
CASSGAREARETQYF | TRBJ2-5 | TRBV7-2 | -
CASSPEARAPQFF | TRBJ2-1 | TRBV12-3/TRBV12-4 | -
CASRYLQDTDTQYF | TRBJ2-3 | TRBV6-2/TRBV6-3 | -
CATGHLLGTYEQYF | TRBJ2-7 | TRBV24-1 | -
CASSQDDKETQYF | TRBJ2-5 | TRBV4-1 | few
CASGLAARGRDRANEQFF | TRBJ2-1 | TRBV12-5 | few
CASSLPSRGDTQYF | TRBJ2-3 | TRBV7-8 | -
CASSIGGQRSRRSPLHF | TRBJ1-6 | TRBV19 | -
CASSPQVADTEAFF | TRBJ1-1 | TRBV12-3/TRBV12-4 | few
CEKPGGPGELFF | TRBJ2-2 | TRBV20-1 | few